This T cell receptor beta chain was recorded in a study of T cell changes during pregnancy in multiple sclerosis. The V end lost 2 bases, the J end lost 13 bases, and 12 bases lay between the germline ends. There are 12 residues in the CDR3. Germline V gene lookup returns CDR1 SGHTA and CDR2 FQGNSA. The repertoire was sequenced with immunoSEQ multiplex PCR; TCRdb's copy has only in-frame clones and lacks some. The sample has around 60,000 clones; over 85% are singletons. The sequence came from a female donor with multiple sclerosis, enrolled in a pregnancy study. The sample in question was peripheral blood, obtained in the second trimester of pregnancy. The V gene is TRBV7-2, the J gene TRBJ2-1; D ambiguous. The DNA for the CDR3 is TGTGCCAGCAGCTTATATTCCAGGATCCAGTTCTTC. It translates to CASSLYSRIQFF.